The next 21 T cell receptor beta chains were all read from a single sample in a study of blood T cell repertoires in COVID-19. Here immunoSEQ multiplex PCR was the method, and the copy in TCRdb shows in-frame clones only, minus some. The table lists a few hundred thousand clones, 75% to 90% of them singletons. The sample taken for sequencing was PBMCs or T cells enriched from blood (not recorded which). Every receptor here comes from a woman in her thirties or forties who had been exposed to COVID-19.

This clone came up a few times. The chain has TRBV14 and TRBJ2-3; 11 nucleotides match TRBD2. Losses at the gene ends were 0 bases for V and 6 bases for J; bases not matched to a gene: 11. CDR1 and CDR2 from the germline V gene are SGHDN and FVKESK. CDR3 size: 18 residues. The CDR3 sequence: CASSQEFWSASGRDTQYF. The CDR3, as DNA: TGTGCCAGCAGCCAAGAGTTTTGGTCGGCTAGCGGGAGGGATACGCAGTATTTT.

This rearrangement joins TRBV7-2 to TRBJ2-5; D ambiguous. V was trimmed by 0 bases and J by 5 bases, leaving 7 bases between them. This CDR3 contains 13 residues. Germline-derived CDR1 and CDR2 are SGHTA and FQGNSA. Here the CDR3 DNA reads TGTGCCAGCAGCTTAGCCATCCGGGAGACCCAGTACTTC. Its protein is CASSLAIRETQYF.

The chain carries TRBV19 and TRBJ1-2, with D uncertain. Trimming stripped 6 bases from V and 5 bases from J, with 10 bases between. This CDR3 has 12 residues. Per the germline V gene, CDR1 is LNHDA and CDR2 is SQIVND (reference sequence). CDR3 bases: TGTGCCAGTAGCTCAGGTTTTTATGGCTACACCTTC. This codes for CASSSGFYGYTF.

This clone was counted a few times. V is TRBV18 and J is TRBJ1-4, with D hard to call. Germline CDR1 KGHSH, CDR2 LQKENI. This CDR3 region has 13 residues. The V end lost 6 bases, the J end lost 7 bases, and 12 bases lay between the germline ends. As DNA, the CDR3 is TGTGCCAGCTCTTCACGGTTATTTGAAAAACTGTTTTTT. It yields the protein CASSSRLFEKLFF. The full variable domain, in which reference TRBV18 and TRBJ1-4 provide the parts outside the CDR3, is NAGVMQNPRHLVRRRGQEARLRCSPMKGHSHVYWYRQLPEEGLKFMVYLQKENIIDESGMPKERFSAEFPKEGPSILRIQQVVRGDSAAYFCASSSRLFEKLFFGSGTQLSVL.

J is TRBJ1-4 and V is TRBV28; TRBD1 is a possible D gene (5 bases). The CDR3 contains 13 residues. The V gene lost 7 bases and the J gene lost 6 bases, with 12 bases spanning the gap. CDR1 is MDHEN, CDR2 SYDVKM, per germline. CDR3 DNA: TGTGCCAGCATTCAGGGTAGGGATGAAAAACTGTTTTTT. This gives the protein CASIQGRDEKLFF. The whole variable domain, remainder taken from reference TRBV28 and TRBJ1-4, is DVKVTQSSRYLVKRTGEKVFLECVQDMDHENMFWYRQDPGLGLRLIYFSYDVKMKEKGDIPEGYSVSREKKERFSLILESASTNQTSMYLCASIQGRDEKLFFGSGTQLSVL.

The CDR3 reads CASSQDPDEGNIQYF. CDR3 coding DNA: TGCGCCAGCAGCCAAGATCCGGATGAGGGTAACATTCAGTACTTC. This chain links TRBV4-3 with TRBJ2-4; TRBD2 might be the D (5 bases). Trimming took off 0 bases at V and 7 bases at J, with 13 bases between the two ends. This CDR3 region has 15 residues. Germline CDR1 and CDR2: LGHNA and YSLEER.

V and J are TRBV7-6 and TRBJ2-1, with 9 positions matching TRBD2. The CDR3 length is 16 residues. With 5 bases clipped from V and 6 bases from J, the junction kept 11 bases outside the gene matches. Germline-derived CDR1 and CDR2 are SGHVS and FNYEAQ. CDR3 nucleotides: TGTGCCAGCAGCCCAAGCCTAGCGGGGACTAGCAATGAGCAGTTCTTC. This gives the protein CASSPSLAGTSNEQFF.

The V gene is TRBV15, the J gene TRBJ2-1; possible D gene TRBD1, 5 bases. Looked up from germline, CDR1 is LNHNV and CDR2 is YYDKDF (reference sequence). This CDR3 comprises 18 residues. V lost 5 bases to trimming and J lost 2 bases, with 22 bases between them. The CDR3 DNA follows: TGTGCCACCAGCCCATCGCGGCGGTTGACAGAGGCCTACAATGAGCAGTTCTTC. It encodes CATSPSRRLTEAYNEQFF.

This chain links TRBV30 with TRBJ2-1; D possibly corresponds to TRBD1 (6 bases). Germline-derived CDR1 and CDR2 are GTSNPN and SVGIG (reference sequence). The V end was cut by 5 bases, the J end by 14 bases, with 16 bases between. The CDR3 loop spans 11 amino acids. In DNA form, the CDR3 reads TGTGCCTGGTCAGCAACAGGGTGGGAGTTCTTC. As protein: CAWSATGWEFF.

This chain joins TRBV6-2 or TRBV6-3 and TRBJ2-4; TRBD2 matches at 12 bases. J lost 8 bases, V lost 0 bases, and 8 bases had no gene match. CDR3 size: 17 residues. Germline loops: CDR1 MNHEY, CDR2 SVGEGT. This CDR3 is CASSYSILAGGPDIQYF. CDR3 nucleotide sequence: TGTGCCAGCAGTTACTCGATCCTAGCGGGGGGGCCGGACATTCAGTACTTC.

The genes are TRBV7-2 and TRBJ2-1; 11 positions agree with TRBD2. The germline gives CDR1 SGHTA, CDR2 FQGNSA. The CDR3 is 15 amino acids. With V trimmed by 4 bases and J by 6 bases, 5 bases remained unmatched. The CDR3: CASSSVTSGGNEQFF. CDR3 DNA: TGTGCCAGCAGCTCGGTCACTAGCGGGGGCAATGAGCAGTTCTTC.

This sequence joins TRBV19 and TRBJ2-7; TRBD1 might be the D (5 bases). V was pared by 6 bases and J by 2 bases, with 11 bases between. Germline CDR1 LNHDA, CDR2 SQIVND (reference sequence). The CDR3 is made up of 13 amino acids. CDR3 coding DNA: TGTGCCAGTAGCCCAGGGTTACCCTACGAGCAGTACGTC. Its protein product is CASSPGLPYEQYV.

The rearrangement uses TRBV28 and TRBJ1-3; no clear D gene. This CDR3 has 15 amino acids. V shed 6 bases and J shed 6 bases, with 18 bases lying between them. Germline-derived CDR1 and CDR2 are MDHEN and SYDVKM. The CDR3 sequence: CASRGPGLTLNTIYF. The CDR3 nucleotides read TGTGCCAGCAGGGGCCCCGGCCTCACATTAAACACCATATATTTT.

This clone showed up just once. The CDR3 reads CASSSHLAGKETQYF. The CDR3 coding sequence is TGTGCCAGCAGCTCACACCTCGCCGGGAAAGAGACCCAGTACTTC. The chain uses TRBV7-2 and TRBJ2-5, with TRBD2 as a possible D gene (5 bases). CDR3 length: 15 amino acids. From germline, CDR1 is SGHTA and CDR2 FQGNSA. V was shortened by 4 bases and J by 3 bases, with 15 bases between the two germline ends.

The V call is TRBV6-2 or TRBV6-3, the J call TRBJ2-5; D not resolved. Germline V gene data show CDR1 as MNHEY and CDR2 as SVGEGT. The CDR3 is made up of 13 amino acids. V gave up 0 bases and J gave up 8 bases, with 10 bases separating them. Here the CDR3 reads CASSYSSTVTQYF. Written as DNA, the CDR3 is TGTGCCAGCAGTTACTCGAGTACTGTCACCCAGTACTTC.

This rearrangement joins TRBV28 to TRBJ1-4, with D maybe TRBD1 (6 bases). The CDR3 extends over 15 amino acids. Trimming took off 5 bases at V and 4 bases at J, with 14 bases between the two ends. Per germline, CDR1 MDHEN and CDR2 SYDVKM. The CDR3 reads CASSNQGLGNEKLFF. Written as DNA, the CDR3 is TGTGCCAGCAGTAACCAGGGGCTGGGTAATGAAAAACTGTTTTTT. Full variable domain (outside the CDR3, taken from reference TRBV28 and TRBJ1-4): DVKVTQSSRYLVKRTGEKVFLECVQDMDHENMFWYRQDPGLGLRLIYFSYDVKMKEKGDIPEGYSVSREKKERFSLILESASTNQTSMYLCASSNQGLGNEKLFFGSGTQLSVL.

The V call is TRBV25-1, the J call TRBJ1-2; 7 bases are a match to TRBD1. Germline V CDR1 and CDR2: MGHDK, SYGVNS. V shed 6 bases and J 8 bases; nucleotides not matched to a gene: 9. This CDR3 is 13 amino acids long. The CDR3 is CASSRDSTFGYTF. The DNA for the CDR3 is TGTGCCAGCAGCCGGGACAGCACTTTCGGCTACACCTTC.

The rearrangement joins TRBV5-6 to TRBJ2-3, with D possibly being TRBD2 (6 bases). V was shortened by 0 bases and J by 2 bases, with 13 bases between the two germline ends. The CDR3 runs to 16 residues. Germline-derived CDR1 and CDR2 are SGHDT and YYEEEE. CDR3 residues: CASSLVGREVTDTQYF. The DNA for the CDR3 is TGTGCCAGCAGCTTGGTAGGCAGGGAGGTCACAGATACGCAGTATTTT.

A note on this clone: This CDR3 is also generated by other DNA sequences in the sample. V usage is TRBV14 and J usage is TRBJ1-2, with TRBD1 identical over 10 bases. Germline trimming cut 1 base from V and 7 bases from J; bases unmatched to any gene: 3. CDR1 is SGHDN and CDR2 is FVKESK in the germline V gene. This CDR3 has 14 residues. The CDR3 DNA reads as TGTGCCAGCAGCCAAGGACAGGGGGCTTTTGGCTACACCTTC. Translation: CASSQGQGAFGYTF.

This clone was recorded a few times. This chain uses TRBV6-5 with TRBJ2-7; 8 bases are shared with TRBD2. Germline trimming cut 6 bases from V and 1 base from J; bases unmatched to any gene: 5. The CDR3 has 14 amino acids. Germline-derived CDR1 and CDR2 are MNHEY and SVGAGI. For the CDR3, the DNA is TGTGCCAGCAGAGGTAGCGGGGCTTCCTACGAGCAGTACTTC. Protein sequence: CASRGSGASYEQYF.

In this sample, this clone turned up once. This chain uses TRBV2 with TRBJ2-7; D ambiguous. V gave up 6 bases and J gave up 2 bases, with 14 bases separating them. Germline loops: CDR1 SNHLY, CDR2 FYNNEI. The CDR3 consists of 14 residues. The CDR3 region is CASSRMVQTYEQYV. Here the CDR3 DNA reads TGTGCCAGCAGCAGAATGGTACAGACCTACGAGCAGTACGTC.